This T cell receptor beta chain was identified in a study of T cells in Graves' hyperthyroidism and ophthalmopathy. RNA transcripts provided the source from which TCR beta CDR3 regions were amplified. Primed by the HTBI set, a first-round RT-PCR was run on the TCR CDR3. MiXCR was run by TCRdb on the multiplex PCR reads, yielding one entry per CDR3 protein. The sample includes about 570,000 distinct CDR3 sequences, more than 45% of them seen just once. This CDR3 region has 14 residues. Germline loops: CDR1 SGHRS, CDR2 YFSETQ. Trimming pared 2 bases from V and 9 bases from J, leaving 14 bases between. This TCR derives from an adult woman with Graves' disease, either hyperthyroidism or ophthalmopathy (not recorded which). The chain employs TRBV5-1 and TRBJ2-2; D is undetermined. Specimen: peripheral blood or thyroid tissue (not recorded which). CDR3 in amino acids: CASSLAARGRELFF. The CDR3 nucleotides read TGCGCCAGCAGCTTAGCAGCGAGAGGCAGGGAGCTGTTTTTT.